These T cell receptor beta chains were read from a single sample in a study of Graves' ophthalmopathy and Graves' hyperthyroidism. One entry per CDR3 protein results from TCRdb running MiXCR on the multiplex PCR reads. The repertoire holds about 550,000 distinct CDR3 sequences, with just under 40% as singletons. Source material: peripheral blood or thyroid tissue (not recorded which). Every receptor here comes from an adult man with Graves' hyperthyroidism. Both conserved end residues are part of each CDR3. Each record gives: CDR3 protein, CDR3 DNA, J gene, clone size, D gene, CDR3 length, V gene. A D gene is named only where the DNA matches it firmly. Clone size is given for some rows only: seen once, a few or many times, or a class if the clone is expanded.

CDR3aa: CASSQEIRGTNYGYTF; CDR3nt: TGTGCCAGCAGCCAGGAAATCAGGGGAACAAACTATGGCTACACCTTC; j_gene: TRBJ1-2; abundance: many; d_gene: NA; len: 16; v_gene: TRBV5-6
CDR3aa: CASSGAGGRTDTQYF; CDR3nt: TGTGCCAGCAGCGGAGCGGGAGGGCGAACAGATACGCAGTATTTT; j_gene: TRBJ2-3; abundance: few; d_gene: TRBD2; len: 15; v_gene: TRBV7-9
CDR3aa: CSVGYRGDTEAFF; CDR3nt: TGCAGCGTTGGTTACAGGGGGGACACTGAAGCTTTCTTT; j_gene: TRBJ1-1; abundance: many; d_gene: TRBD1; len: 13; v_gene: TRBV29-1
CDR3aa: CASSLVETQYF; CDR3nt: TGTGCCAGCAGCTTAGTCGAGACCCAGTACTTC; j_gene: TRBJ2-5; abundance: many; d_gene: NA; len: 11; v_gene: TRBV5-1
CDR3aa: CASSSQGHQETQYF; CDR3nt: TGTGCCAGCAGCTCACAGGGACACCAAGAGACCCAGTACTTC; j_gene: TRBJ2-5; abundance: many; d_gene: NA; len: 14; v_gene: TRBV7-8
CDR3aa: CASSATTGMNTEAFF; CDR3nt: TGTGCCAGCAGCGCAACGACAGGGATGAACACTGAAGCTTTCTTT; j_gene: TRBJ1-1; abundance: many; d_gene: TRBD1; len: 15; v_gene: TRBV7-3
CDR3aa: CASKPGRYYEQYF; CDR3nt: TGTGCCAGCAAACCGGGCCGGTACTACGAGCAGTACTTC; j_gene: TRBJ2-7; abundance: many; d_gene: NA; len: 13; v_gene: TRBV2
CDR3aa: CAGSLGQNTGAFF; CDR3nt: TGTGCCGGCAGTTTGGGGCAGAACACTGGAGCTTTCTTT; j_gene: TRBJ1-1; abundance: NA; d_gene: NA; len: 13; v_gene: TRBV12-3/TRBV12-4
CDR3aa: CASSWTGPYGYTF; CDR3nt: TGTGCCAGCAGTTGGACAGGACCCTATGGCTACACCTTC; j_gene: TRBJ1-2; abundance: NA; d_gene: TRBD1; len: 13; v_gene: TRBV6-5
CDR3aa: CSALRDYKETQYF; CDR3nt: TGCAGTGCTCTCCGGGACTATAAAGAGACCCAGTACTTC; j_gene: TRBJ2-5; abundance: many; d_gene: TRBD2; len: 13; v_gene: TRBV20-1
CDR3aa: CVSSLSGERHSPLHF; CDR3nt: TGTGTTAGCAGCTTATCGGGAGAGCGGCATTCACCCCTCCACTTT; j_gene: TRBJ1-6; abundance: once; d_gene: NA; len: 15; v_gene: TRBV11-2
CDR3aa: CASSKGLAAQETQYF; CDR3nt: TGCGCCAGCAGCAAAGGACTAGCGGCACAAGAGACCCAGTACTTC; j_gene: TRBJ2-5; abundance: NA; d_gene: TRBD2; len: 15; v_gene: TRBV9
CDR3aa: CSVGLQRETQYF; CDR3nt: TGCAGCGTTGGTCTGCAGCGAGAGACCCAGTACTTC; j_gene: TRBJ2-5; abundance: many; d_gene: NA; len: 12; v_gene: TRBV29-1
CDR3aa: CASSLRVGSIRELFF; CDR3nt: TGTGCCAGCAGCTTAAGGGTCGGGAGTATCCGGGAGCTGTTTTTT; j_gene: TRBJ2-2; abundance: many; d_gene: NA; len: 15; v_gene: TRBV7-2
CDR3aa: CASKSEGGLAGNTF; CDR3nt: TGTGCCAGCAAATCGGAGGGGGGGCTCGCTGGAAACACCTTC; j_gene: TRBJ1-2; abundance: once; d_gene: NA; len: 14; v_gene: TRBV5-2
CDR3aa: CSVGRGRGETQNF; CDR3nt: TGCAGCGTAGGCAGGGGGCGCGGAGAGACCCAGAACTTC; j_gene: TRBJ2-5; abundance: once; d_gene: TRBD1; len: 13; v_gene: TRBV29-1
CDR3aa: CASSWGLAFGEQYF; CDR3nt: TGTGCCAGCAGCTGGGGACTAGCGTTCGGCGAGCAGTACTTC; j_gene: TRBJ2-7; abundance: NA; d_gene: TRBD2; len: 14; v_gene: TRBV7-8
CDR3aa: CASSSYSQETQYF; CDR3nt: TGTGCTAGCAGCTCATACTCCCAAGAGACCCAGTACTTC; j_gene: TRBJ2-5; abundance: NA; d_gene: NA; len: 13; v_gene: TRBV7-7
CDR3aa: CASEGRSGNTIYF; CDR3nt: TGTGCCAGTGAAGGACGCTCTGGAAACACCATATATTTT; j_gene: TRBJ1-3; abundance: few; d_gene: NA; len: 13; v_gene: TRBV19
CDR3aa: CGGLAGAEQFF; CDR3nt: TGCGGGGGACTAGCGGGAGCTGAGCAGTTCTTC; j_gene: TRBJ2-1; abundance: NA; d_gene: TRBD2; len: 11; v_gene: TRBV20-1
CDR3aa: CSARDPGLSTDTQYF; CDR3nt: TGCAGTGCTAGAGATCCCGGCCTTAGCACAGATACGCAGTATTTT; j_gene: TRBJ2-3; abundance: NA; d_gene: NA; len: 15; v_gene: TRBV20-1
CDR3aa: CASSLGARQEFGIYGYTF; CDR3nt: TGTGCCAGCAGCTTAGGGGCCCGACAGGAGTTCGGTATTTATGGCTACACCTTC; j_gene: TRBJ1-2; abundance: many; d_gene: NA; len: 18; v_gene: TRBV7-8
CDR3aa: CASSPTRGELFF; CDR3nt: TGTGCTAGCAGCCCGACCAGGGGGGAGCTGTTTTTT; j_gene: TRBJ2-2; abundance: many; d_gene: NA; len: 12; v_gene: TRBV7-7
CDR3aa: CASSVRQGHGGVYEQYF; CDR3nt: TGTGCCAGCAGCGTCAGACAGGGACATGGAGGCGTCTACGAGCAGTACTTC; j_gene: TRBJ2-7; abundance: once; d_gene: TRBD1; len: 17; v_gene: TRBV7-2